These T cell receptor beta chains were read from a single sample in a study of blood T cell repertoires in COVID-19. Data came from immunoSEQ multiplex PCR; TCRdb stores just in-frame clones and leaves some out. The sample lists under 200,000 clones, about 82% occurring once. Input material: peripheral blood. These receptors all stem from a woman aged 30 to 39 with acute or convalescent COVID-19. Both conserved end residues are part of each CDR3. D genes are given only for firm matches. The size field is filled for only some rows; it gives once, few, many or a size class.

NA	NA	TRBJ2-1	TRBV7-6	CASSSGQPRYNEQFF	TGTGCCAGCAGTTCCGGACAGCCTCGGTACAATGAGCAGTTCTTC
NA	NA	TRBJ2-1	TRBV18	CASSPSSYNEQFF	TGTGCCAGCTCACCTAGCTCCTACAATGAGCAGTTCTTC
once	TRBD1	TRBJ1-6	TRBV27	CASSHDPTGGAGNSPLHF	TGTGCCAGCAGTCACGACCCAACAGGGGGCGCGGGTAATTCACCCCTCCACTTT
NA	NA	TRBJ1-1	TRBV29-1	CSAAGYTEAFF	TGCAGCGCAGCGGGGTACACTGAAGCTTTCTTT
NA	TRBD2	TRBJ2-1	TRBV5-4	CASSGTGTSGGANYNEQFF	TGTGCCAGCAGCGGGACCGGGACTAGCGGGGGGGCTAACTACAATGAGCAGTTCTTC
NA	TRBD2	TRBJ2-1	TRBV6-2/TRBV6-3	CASSRGGAYNEQFF	TGTGCCAGCAGCCGGGGGGGAGCCTACAATGAGCAGTTCTTC
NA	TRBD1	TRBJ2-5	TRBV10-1	CASSESGTGGPQETQYF	TGCGCCAGCAGTGAGTCCGGGACAGGGGGGCCCCAAGAGACCCAGTACTTC
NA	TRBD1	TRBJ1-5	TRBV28	CASSFDRGDNQPQHF	TGTGCCAGCAGTTTCGACAGGGGAGACAATCAGCCCCAGCATTTT
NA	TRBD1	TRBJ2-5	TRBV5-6	CASSTGVETQYF	TGTGCCAGCAGCACAGGGGTCGAGACCCAGTACTTC
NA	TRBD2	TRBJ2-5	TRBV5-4	CASSLDAGGMETQYF	TGTGCCAGCAGCTTGGATGCGGGGGGAATGGAGACCCAGTACTTC
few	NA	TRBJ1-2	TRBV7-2	CASSLAFNAANYGYTF	TGTGCCAGCAGCTTGGCTTTTAACGCAGCTAACTATGGCTACACCTTC
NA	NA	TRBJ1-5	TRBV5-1	CASSPTDSSNQPQHF	TGCGCCAGCAGCCCTACTGACAGTAGCAATCAGCCCCAGCATTTT
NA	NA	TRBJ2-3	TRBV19	CASTPRTGDTDTQYF	TGTGCCAGTACACCGAGGACGGGGGACACAGATACGCAGTATTTT
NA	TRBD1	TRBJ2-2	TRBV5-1	CASSLGDRNTGELFF	TGCGCCAGCAGCTTGGGGGACAGAAACACCGGGGAGCTGTTTTTT
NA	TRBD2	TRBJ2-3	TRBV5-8	CASSLDGTSGGTDTQYF	TGTGCCAGCAGCTTGGATGGGACTAGCGGGGGTACAGATACGCAGTATTTT
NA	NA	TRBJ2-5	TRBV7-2	CASSSQTVFPQETQYF	TGTGCCAGCAGCTCGCAGACAGTGTTCCCTCAAGAGACCCAGTACTTC
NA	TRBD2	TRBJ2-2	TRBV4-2	CASSLAGVGGELFF	TGTGCCAGCAGCTTAGCGGGAGTCGGCGGGGAGCTGTTTTTT
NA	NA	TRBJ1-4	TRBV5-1	CASEGATNEKLFF	TGCGCCAGTGAGGGAGCAACTAATGAAAAACTGTTTTTT
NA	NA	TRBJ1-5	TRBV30	CAWSVGGNQPQHF	TGTGCCTGGAGTGTTGGAGGCAATCAGCCCCAGCATTTT
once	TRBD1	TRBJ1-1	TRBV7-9	CASSLGQGVEAFF	TGTGCCAGCAGCTTAGGACAGGGGGTTGAAGCTTTCTTT
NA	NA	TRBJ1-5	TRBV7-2	CASSLWTANNQPQHF	TGTGCCAGCAGCTTATGGACAGCAAACAATCAGCCCCAGCATTTT
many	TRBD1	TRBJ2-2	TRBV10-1	CASSGGTDPNTGELFF	TGCGCCAGCAGTGGGGGGACAGATCCGAACACCGGGGAGCTGTTTTTT
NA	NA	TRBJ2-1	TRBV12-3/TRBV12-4	CASSLDYNEQFF	TGTGCCAGCAGCCTAGACTACAATGAGCAGTTCTTC
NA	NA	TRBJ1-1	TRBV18	CASSRGGGTEAFF	TGTGCCAGCTCACGGGGAGGGGGCACTGAAGCTTTCTTT
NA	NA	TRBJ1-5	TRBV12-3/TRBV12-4	CASSRGGQPQHF	TGTGCCAGCAGCCGCGGGGGGCAGCCCCAGCATTTT
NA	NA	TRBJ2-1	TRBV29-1	CSVGNYYNEQFF	TGCAGCGTTGGTAACTACTACAATGAGCAGTTCTTC
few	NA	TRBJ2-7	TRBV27	CASSFHSSYEQYF	TGTGCCAGCAGTTTCCATAGCTCCTACGAGCAGTACTTC
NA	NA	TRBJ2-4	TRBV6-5	CASSYYGEAKNIQYF	TGTGCCAGCAGTTACTATGGAGAAGCCAAAAACATTCAGTACTTC
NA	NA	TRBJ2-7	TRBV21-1	CASTSGEQYF	TGTGCCAGCACTTCCGGCGAGCAGTACTTC
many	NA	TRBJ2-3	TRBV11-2	CASSPGTRLYF	TGTGCCAGCAGCCCCGGGACAAGGTTGTATTTT
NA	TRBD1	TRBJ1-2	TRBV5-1	CARITTGQTLYGYTF	TGCGCCAGAATCACTACGGGACAGACATTGTATGGCTACACCTTC
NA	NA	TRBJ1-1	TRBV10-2	CASRISQENTEAFF	TGCGCCAGCAGGATTTCACAGGAGAACACTGAAGCTTTCTTT
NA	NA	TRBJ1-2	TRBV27	CASSKQGLGNGYTF	TGTGCCAGCAGTAAACAGGGTTTGGGAAATGGCTACACCTTC
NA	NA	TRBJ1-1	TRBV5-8	CASSLLGRNTEAFF	TGTGCCAGCAGCTTGTTGGGGCGGAACACTGAAGCTTTCTTT
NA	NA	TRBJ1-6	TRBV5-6	CASSRSGQNSPLHF	TGTGCCAGCAGCCGATCGGGTCAGAATTCACCCCTCCACTTT
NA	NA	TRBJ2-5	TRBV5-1	CASREEWEQETQYF	TGCGCCAGCAGGGAGGAGTGGGAACAAGAGACCCAGTACTTC
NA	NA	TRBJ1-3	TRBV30	CAWTWSSGNTIYF	TGTGCCTGGACATGGAGCTCTGGAAACACCATATATTTT
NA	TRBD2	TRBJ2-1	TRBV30	CAWNGGYTYNEQFF	TGTGCCTGGAACGGGGGGTACACCTACAATGAGCAGTTCTTC
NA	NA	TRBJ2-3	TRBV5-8	CASSLRGQLLDTQYF	TGTGCCAGCAGCTTGAGAGGCCAGCTTTTAGATACGCAGTATTTT
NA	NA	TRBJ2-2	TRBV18	CASSPGQANTGELFF	TGTGCCAGCTCGCCGGGACAAGCGAACACCGGGGAGCTGTTTTTT
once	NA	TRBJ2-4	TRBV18	CASSPSSPVLAKNIQYF	TGTGCCAGCTCACCATCCTCCCCGGTTTTAGCCAAAAACATTCAGTACTTC
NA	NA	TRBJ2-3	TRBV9	CASSGGDTDTQYF	TGTGCCAGCAGCGGGGGGGACACAGATACGCAGTATTTT
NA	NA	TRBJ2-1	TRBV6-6	CASRGVGNEQFF	TGTGCCAGCCGCGGGGTGGGCAATGAGCAGTTCTTC
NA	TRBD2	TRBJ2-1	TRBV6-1	CASSEEAKRGGSYNEQFF	TGTGCCAGCAGTGAAGAGGCCAAGCGGGGGGGCTCCTACAATGAGCAGTTCTTC
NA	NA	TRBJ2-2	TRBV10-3	CANRDMNTGELFF	TGTGCCAACCGGGACATGAACACCGGGGAGCTGTTTTTT
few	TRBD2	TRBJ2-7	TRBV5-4	CASSPGTRVFEQYF	TGTGCCAGCAGCCCCGGGACTAGGGTATTTGAGCAGTACTTC
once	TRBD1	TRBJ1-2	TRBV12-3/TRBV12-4	CASSRQGNYGYTF	TGTGCCAGCAGCAGACAGGGTAACTATGGCTACACCTTC
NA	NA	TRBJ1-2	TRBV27	CASSLGQAYGYTF	TGTGCCAGCAGTTTAGGGCAGGCCTATGGCTACACCTTC
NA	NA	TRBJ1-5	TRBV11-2	CASSLDSPQPQHF	TGTGCCAGCAGCTTAGACTCCCCGCAGCCCCAGCATTTT
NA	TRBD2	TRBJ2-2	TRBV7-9	CASSLAGLVNTGELFF	TGTGCCAGCAGCTTAGCAGGACTAGTGAACACCGGGGAGCTGTTTTTT
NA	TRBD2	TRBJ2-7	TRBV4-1	CASSQAPGLDYEQYF	TGCGCCAGCAGCCAAGCCCCGGGACTAGATTACGAGCAGTACTTC
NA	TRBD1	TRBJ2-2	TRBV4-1	CASSQDDRDRVTGELFF	TGCGCCAGCAGCCAAGACGACCGGGACAGGGTAACCGGGGAGCTGTTTTTT